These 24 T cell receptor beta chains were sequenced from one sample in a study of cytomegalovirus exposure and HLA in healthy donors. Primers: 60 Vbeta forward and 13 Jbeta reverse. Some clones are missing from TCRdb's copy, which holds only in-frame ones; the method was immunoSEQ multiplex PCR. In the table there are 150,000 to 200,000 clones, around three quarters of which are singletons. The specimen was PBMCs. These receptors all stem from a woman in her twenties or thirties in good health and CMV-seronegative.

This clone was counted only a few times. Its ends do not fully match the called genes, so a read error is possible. CDR3 in DNA: TGTGGAGCGTCTAGCACAGATACGCAGTATTTT. Its protein product is CGASSTDTQYF. The V and J genes are TRBV29-1 and TRBJ2-3; D unclear. The germline gives CDR1 SQVTM, CDR2 ANQGSEA. The CDR3 consists of 11 residues.

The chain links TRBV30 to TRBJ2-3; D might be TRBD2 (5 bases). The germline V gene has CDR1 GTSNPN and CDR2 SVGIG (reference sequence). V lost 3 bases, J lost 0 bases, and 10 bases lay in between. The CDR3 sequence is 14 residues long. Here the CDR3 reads CAWRGGLSTDTQYF. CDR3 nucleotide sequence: TGTGCCTGGAGGGGCGGACTGAGCACAGATACGCAGTATTTT.

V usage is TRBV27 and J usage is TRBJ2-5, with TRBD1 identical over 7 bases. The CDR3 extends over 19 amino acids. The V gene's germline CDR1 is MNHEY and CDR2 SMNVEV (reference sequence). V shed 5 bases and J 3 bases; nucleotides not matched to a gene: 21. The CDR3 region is CASSPQGQWAFIWEETQYF. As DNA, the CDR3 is TGTGCCAGCAGTCCACAGGGACAGTGGGCTTTCATTTGGGAAGAGACCCAGTACTTC.

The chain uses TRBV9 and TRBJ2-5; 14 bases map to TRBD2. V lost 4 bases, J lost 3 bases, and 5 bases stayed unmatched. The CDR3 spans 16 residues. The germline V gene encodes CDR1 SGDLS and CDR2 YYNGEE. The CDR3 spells CASSHGLAGGKETQYF. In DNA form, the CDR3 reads TGTGCCAGCAGCCACGGACTAGCGGGGGGTAAAGAGACCCAGTACTTC.

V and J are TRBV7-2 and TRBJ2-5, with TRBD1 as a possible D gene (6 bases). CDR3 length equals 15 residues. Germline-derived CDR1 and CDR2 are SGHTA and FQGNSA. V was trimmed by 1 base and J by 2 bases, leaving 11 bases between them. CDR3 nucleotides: TGTGCCAGCAGCTTAGATGGACAGCTTCAAGAGACCCAGTACTTC. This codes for CASSLDGQLQETQYF.

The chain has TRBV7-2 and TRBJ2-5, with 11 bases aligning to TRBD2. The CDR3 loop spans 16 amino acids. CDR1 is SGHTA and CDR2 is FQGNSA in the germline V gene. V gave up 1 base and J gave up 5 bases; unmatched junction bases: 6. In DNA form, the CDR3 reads TGTGCCAGCAGCTTAGTAGCGGGAGGGCCTTGGGAGACCCAGTACTTC. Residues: CASSLVAGGPWETQYF.

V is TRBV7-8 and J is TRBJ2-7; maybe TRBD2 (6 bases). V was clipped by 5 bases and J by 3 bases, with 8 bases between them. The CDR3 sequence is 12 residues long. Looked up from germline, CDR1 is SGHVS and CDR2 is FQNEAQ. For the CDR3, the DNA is TGTGCCAGCAGCGAGGACTACTACGAGCAGTACTTC. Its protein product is CASSEDYYEQYF.

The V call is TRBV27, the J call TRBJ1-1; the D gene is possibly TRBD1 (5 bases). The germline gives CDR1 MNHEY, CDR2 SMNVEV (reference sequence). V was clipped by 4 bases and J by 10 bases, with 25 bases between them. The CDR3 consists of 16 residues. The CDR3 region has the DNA TGTGCCAGCAGTTCGTCCCGTCAGGGCCGGGCTCTTGGAGCTTTCTTT. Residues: CASSSSRQGRALGAFF.

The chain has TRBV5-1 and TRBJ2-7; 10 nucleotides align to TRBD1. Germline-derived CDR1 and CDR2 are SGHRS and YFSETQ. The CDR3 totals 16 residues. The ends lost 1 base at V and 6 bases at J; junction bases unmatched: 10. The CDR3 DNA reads TGCGCCAGCAGCTTGAACCTCCGGGACAGGGGCTCCGAGCAGTACTTC. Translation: CASSLNLRDRGSEQYF.

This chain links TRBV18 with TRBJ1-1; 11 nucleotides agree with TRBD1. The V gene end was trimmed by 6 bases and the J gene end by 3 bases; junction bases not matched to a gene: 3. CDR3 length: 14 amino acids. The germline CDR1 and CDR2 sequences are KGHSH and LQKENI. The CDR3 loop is CASSGQGADTEAFF. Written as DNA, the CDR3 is TGTGCCAGCTCCGGACAGGGGGCCGACACTGAAGCTTTCTTT.

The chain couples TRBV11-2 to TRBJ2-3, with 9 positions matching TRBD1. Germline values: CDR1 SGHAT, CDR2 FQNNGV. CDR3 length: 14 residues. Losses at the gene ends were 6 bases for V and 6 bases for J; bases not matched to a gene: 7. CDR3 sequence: CASRGDRDGDTQYF. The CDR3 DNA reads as TGTGCCAGCAGGGGGGACAGGGATGGGGATACGCAGTATTTT.

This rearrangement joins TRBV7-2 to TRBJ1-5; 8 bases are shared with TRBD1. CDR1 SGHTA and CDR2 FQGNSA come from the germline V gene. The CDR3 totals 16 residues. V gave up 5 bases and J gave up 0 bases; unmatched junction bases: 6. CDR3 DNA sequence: TGTGCCAGCAGCCCTTACAGGGGGTATAGCAATCAGCCCCAGCATTTT. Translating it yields CASSPYRGYSNQPQHF.

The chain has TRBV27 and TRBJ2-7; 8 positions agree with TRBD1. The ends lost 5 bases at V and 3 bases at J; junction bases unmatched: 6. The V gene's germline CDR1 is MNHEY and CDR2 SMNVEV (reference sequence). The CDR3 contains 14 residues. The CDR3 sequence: CASSRTGQGYEQYF. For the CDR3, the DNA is TGTGCCAGCAGTCGGACAGGACAGGGCTACGAGCAGTACTTC.

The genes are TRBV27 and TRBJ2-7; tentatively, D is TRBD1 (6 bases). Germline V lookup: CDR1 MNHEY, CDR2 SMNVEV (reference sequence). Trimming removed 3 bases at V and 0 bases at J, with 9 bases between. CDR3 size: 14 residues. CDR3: CASSFGDTSYEQYF. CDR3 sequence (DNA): TGTGCCAGCAGTTTTGGGGACACCTCCTACGAGCAGTACTTC.

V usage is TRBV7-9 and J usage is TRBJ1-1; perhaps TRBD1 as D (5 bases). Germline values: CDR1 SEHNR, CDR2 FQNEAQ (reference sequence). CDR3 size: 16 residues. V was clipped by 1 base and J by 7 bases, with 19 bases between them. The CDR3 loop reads CASSLGSLQGAGEAFF. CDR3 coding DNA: TGTGCCAGCAGCTTAGGTTCCTTACAAGGGGCCGGTGAAGCTTTCTTT.

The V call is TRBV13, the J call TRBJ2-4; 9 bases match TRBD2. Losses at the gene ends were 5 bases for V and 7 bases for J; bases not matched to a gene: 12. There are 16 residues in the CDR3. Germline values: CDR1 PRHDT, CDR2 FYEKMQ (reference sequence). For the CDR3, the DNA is TGTGCCAGCAGCCGAAAAATAGCGGGAGAGGGTAACATTCAGTACTTC. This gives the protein CASSRKIAGEGNIQYF. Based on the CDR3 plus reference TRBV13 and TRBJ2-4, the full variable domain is AAGVIQSPRHLIKEKRETATLKCYPIPRHDTVYWYQQGPGQDPQFLISFYEKMQSDKGSIPDRFSAQQFSDYHSELNMSSLELGDSALYFCASSRKIAGEGNIQYFGAGTRLSVL.

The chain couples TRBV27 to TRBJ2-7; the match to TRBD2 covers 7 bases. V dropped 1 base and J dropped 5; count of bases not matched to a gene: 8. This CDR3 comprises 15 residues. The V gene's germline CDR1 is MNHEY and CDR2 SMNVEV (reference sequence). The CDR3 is CASSLYGRGVDEQYF. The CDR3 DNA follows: TGTGCCAGCAGTTTATACGGACGGGGGGTAGACGAGCAGTACTTC.

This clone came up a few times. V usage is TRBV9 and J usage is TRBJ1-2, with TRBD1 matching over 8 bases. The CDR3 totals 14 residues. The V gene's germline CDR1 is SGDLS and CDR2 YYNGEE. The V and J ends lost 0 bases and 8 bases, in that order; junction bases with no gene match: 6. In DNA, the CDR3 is TGTGCCAGCAGCGTAGACAGGGGGTTGAGAGGCTACACCTTC. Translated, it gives CASSVDRGLRGYTF.

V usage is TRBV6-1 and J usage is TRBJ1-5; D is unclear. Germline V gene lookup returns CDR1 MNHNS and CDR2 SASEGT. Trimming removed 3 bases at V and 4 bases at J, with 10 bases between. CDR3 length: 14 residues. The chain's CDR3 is CASSEAADNQPQHF. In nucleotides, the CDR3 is TGTGCCAGCAGTGAGGCGGCGGATAATCAGCCCCAGCATTTT.

The CDR3: CASSPGLNSYEQYF. DNA of the CDR3: TGTGCCAGCAGCCCAGGACTAAACTCCTACGAGCAGTACTTC. The gene calls are TRBV11-3 and TRBJ2-7; D perhaps matches TRBD2 (6 bases). CDR1 is SGHNT and CDR2 is YENEEA in the germline V gene. Deletions cut 5 bases from V and 0 bases from J, with 11 bases between. This CDR3 comprises 14 residues.

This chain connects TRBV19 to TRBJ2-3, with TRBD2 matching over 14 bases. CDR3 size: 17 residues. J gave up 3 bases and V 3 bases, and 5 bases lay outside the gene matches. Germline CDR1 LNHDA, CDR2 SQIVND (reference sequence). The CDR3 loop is CASSMTSGRENTDTQYF. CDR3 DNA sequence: TGTGCCAGTAGTATGACTAGCGGGAGGGAGAATACAGATACGCAGTATTTT.

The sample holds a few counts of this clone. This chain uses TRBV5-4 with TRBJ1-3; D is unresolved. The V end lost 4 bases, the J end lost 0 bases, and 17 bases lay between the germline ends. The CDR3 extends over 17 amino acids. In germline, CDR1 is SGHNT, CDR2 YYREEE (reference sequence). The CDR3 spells CASSPYVYRFSGNTIYF. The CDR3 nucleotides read TGTGCCAGCAGCCCGTATGTCTACAGATTCTCTGGAAACACCATATATTTT.

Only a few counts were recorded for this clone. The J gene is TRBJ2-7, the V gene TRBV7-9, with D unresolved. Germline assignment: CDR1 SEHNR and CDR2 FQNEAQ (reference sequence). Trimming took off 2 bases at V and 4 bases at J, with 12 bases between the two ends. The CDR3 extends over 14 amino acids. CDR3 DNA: TGTGCCAGCAGCTTACCGTGGGCCGGTTACGAGCAGTACTTC. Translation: CASSLPWAGYEQYF.

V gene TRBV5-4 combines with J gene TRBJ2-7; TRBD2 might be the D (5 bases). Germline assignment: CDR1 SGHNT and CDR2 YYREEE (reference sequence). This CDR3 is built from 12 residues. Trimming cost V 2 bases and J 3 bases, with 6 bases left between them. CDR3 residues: CASSFGSYEQYF. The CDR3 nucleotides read TGTGCCAGCAGCTTTGGGAGCTACGAGCAGTACTTC. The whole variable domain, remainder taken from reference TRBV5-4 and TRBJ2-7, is ETGVTQSPTHLIKTRGQQVTLRCSSQSGHNTVSWYQQALGQGPQFIFQYYREEENGRGNFPPRFSGLQFPNYSSELNVNALELDDSALYLCASSFGSYEQYFGPGTRLTVT.